These 25 T cell receptor beta chains were all obtained from the same sample, sequenced in a study of T cell responses to AZD1222 COVID-19 vaccine. Here immunoSEQ multiplex PCR was the method, and the copy in TCRdb shows in-frame clones only, minus some. The sample consists of roughly 140,000 clones, roughly 91% of them appearing once. The sample here was peripheral blood, taken on day 0 of AZD1222 vaccination. The source of these receptors is an adult in good health.

This rearrangement joins TRBV5-6 to TRBJ2-1; no reliable D call. The length of the CDR3 is 13 residues. Germline-derived CDR1 and CDR2 are SGHDT and YYEEEE. Trimming stripped 3 bases from V and 5 bases from J, with 9 bases between. The CDR3 loop is CASSSSLDNEQFF. CDR3 coding DNA: TGTGCCAGCAGCTCAAGCTTAGACAATGAGCAGTTCTTC.

The chain couples TRBV7-3 to TRBJ2-1, with TRBD2 as a possible D gene (5 bases). This CDR3 region has 12 residues. The V end lost 2 bases, the J end lost 8 bases, and 7 bases lay between the germline ends. Germline CDR1 is SGHTA and CDR2 is FQGTGA. CDR3 in amino acids: CASSLGSHEQFF. Here the CDR3 DNA reads TGTGCCAGCAGCTTAGGGAGTCATGAGCAGTTCTTC.

The chain links TRBV27 to TRBJ1-2, with 7 bases aligning to TRBD1. Germline V gene lookup returns CDR1 MNHEY and CDR2 SMNVEV (reference sequence). This CDR3 contains 16 residues. With V trimmed by 7 bases and J by 0 bases, 11 bases remained unmatched. CDR3 in DNA: TGTGCCAGCACCCGGACAGGACACGTTACTAACTATGGCTACACCTTC. It is translated as CASTRTGHVTNYGYTF.

The chain links TRBV2 to TRBJ2-7, with TRBD1 as a possible D gene (6 bases). V was trimmed by 8 bases and J by 1 base, leaving 18 bases between them. This CDR3 has 15 residues. CDR1 and CDR2 from the germline V gene are SNHLY and FYNNEI. In DNA, the CDR3 is TGTGCCAGCCTCCCGAAAGGGGGTTTGTCCTACGAGCAGTACTTC. Translated, it gives CASLPKGGLSYEQYF.

The genes are TRBV7-6 and TRBJ1-1, with D hard to call. V dropped 4 bases and J dropped 7 bases, with 16 bases sitting between them. Germline CDR1 SGHVS, CDR2 FNYEAQ. This CDR3 region has 14 residues. CDR3 in DNA: TGTGCCAGCAGCTCGACATCCTCGAGGGTTGAAGCTTTCTTT. This codes for CASSSTSSRVEAFF.

The chain carries TRBV5-4 and TRBJ1-2; maybe TRBD1 (6 bases). The CDR3 contains 15 residues. Germline V lookup: CDR1 SGHNT, CDR2 YYREEE (reference sequence). V was shortened by 2 bases and J by 2 bases, with 13 bases between the two germline ends. CDR3 nucleotides: TGTGCCAGCAGCTTCATCGACAGGAACAACTATGGCTACACCTTC. Translation gives CASSFIDRNNYGYTF.

The chain couples TRBV4-1 to TRBJ2-3, with TRBD2 matching 10 bases. The V gene end was trimmed by 4 bases and the J gene end by 0 bases; junction bases not matched to a gene: 4. CDR1 is MGHRA, CDR2 YSYEKL, per germline. The CDR3 totals 16 residues. CDR3: CASSPKTSGSTDTQYF. The CDR3 coding sequence is TGCGCCAGCAGCCCCAAGACTAGCGGGAGCACAGATACGCAGTATTTT.

The chain joins TRBV4-1 to TRBJ1-2, with TRBD1 as a possible D gene (6 bases). Germline CDR1 MGHRA, CDR2 YSYEKL. There are 15 residues in the CDR3. Trimming shortened V by 0 bases and J by 4 bases, and 12 bases separated the two germline ends. CDR3: CASSQDEGVLYGYTF. The CDR3 DNA sequence: TGCGCCAGCAGCCAAGATGAGGGGGTTCTCTATGGCTACACCTTC.

The sample holds one count of this clone. This chain uses TRBV11-2 with TRBJ2-2; 12 bases are shared with TRBD2. The CDR3 has 15 amino acids. In germline, CDR1 is SGHAT, CDR2 FQNNGV. Trimming at V came to 6 bases and at J to 9 bases, leaving 8 bases not matched to a gene. CDR3 nucleotides: TGTGCCAGCAGTAACCCGACTAGCGGGAGCTGGGAGCTGTTTTTT. Translating it yields CASSNPTSGSWELFF.

V is TRBV5-1 and J is TRBJ1-1; TRBD1 matches 7 bases. This CDR3 is built from 16 residues. V dropped 4 bases and J dropped 0; count of bases not matched to a gene: 9. Germline V gene lookup returns CDR1 SGHRS and CDR2 YFSETQ. This CDR3 reads CASSEQGNLMNTEAFF. The CDR3 DNA reads as TGCGCCAGCAGCGAACAGGGGAACTTAATGAACACTGAAGCTTTCTTT.

This clone was observed once. This chain connects TRBV4-2 to TRBJ2-7; 7 bases align to TRBD2. With 4 bases clipped from V and 0 bases from J, the junction kept 9 bases outside the gene matches. This CDR3 contains 16 residues. From germline, CDR1 is LGHNA and CDR2 YNFKEQ. This CDR3 is CASSPHGASGSYEQYF. The CDR3 nucleotides read TGTGCCAGCAGCCCTCACGGGGCTAGCGGCTCCTACGAGCAGTACTTC.

J is TRBJ2-3 and V is TRBV19; 9 bases fit TRBD2. This CDR3 comprises 16 residues. Germline V lookup: CDR1 LNHDA, CDR2 SQIVND (reference sequence). V was pared by 4 bases and J by 5 bases, with 10 bases of the junction left unmatched. The CDR3 protein is CASSTLAGTPGDTQYF. Written as DNA, the CDR3 is TGTGCCAGTAGTACCCTAGCGGGGACTCCGGGAGATACGCAGTATTTT.

The chain is built from TRBV19 and TRBJ2-7, with D possibly matching TRBD1 (7 bases). Per the germline V gene, CDR1 is LNHDA and CDR2 is SQIVND (reference sequence). The CDR3 extends over 19 amino acids. The ends were cut back, 5 bases at V and 5 bases at J, with 31 bases in the middle. The CDR3, as DNA: TGTGCCAGTAGTCCCCGCCCCCCCGCGACAGGGTTGCGCGGGGACGAGCAGTACTTC. Translating it yields CASSPRPPATGLRGDEQYF. The full variable domain, completed using reference TRBV19 and TRBJ2-7, is DGGITQSPKYLFRKEGQNVTLSCEQNLNHDAMYWYRQDPGQGLRLIYYSQIVNDFQKGDIAEGYSVSREKKESFPLTVTSAQKNPTAFYLCASSPRPPATGLRGDEQYFGPGTRLTVT.

The CDR3 is CASSPLSRESTGELFF. The CDR3 coding sequence is TGTGCCAGCAGTCCCCTCTCGCGGGAGTCAACCGGGGAGCTGTTTTTT. The chain carries TRBV27 and TRBJ2-2; 7 bases line up with TRBD2. There are 16 residues in the CDR3. Germline CDR1 reads MNHEY; CDR2 reads SMNVEV (reference sequence). The trim removed 5 bases at V and 5 bases at J, leaving 11 bases unmatched.

The rearrangement links TRBV6-2 or TRBV6-3 to TRBJ1-2; 11 bases match TRBD1. The germline V gene has CDR1 MNHEY and CDR2 SVGEGT. The ends lost 6 bases at V and 8 bases at J; junction bases unmatched: 11. CDR3 length equals 15 residues. The CDR3 DNA is TGTGCCAGCAGCGCGCCCGGACAGGGGGCAGGAGGCTACACCTTC. It specifies CASSAPGQGAGGYTF.

The chain couples TRBV9 to TRBJ1-2, with a weak D call TRBD1 (5 bases). V lost 3 bases and J lost 7, with 13 bases in between. This CDR3 is built from 13 residues. The V gene's germline CDR1 is SGDLS and CDR2 YYNGEE. The CDR3 region is CASSAPAGLGYTF. The CDR3 DNA reads TGTGCCAGCAGCGCACCCGCAGGGCTTGGCTACACCTTC.

The rearrangement links TRBV18 to TRBJ2-6; 7 bases align to TRBD1. The germline V gene encodes CDR1 KGHSH and CDR2 LQKENI. The CDR3 runs 17 residues. With V trimmed by 6 bases and J by 1 base, 9 bases remained unmatched. The CDR3: CASSYPGQRSGANVLTF. DNA for the CDR3: TGTGCCAGCTCGTACCCGGGACAGCGATCTGGGGCCAACGTCCTGACTTTC.

The rearrangement joins TRBV20-1 to TRBJ2-7, with TRBD1 identical over 8 bases. Germline lookup yields CDR1 DFQATT and CDR2 SNEGSKA (reference sequence). The CDR3 consists of 13 residues. Unmatched junction bases numbered 3, after V lost 3 bases and J lost 2 bases. CDR3 sequence (DNA): TGCAGTGCTAGTTGGACAGGGACCTACGAGCAGTACTTC. Amino acid sequence: CSASWTGTYEQYF.

This clone was detected a few times. V and J are TRBV7-9 and TRBJ2-1; 9 bases line up with TRBD2. CDR3 length: 15 amino acids. Germline V gene sequence: CDR1 SEHNR, CDR2 FQNEAQ (reference sequence). V dropped 1 base and J dropped 5; count of bases not matched to a gene: 3. CDR3: CASSLGGREDNEQFF. CDR3 DNA sequence: TGTGCCAGCAGCTTAGGCGGGAGGGAGGACAATGAGCAGTTCTTC.

The chain recombines TRBV10-3 with TRBJ1-2; D is unresolved. Trimming removed 7 bases from V and 0 bases from J, with 15 bases in between. Germline loops: CDR1 ENHRY, CDR2 SYGVKD. The CDR3 spans 15 residues. The CDR3, as DNA: TGTGCCATCACTCCCGAGGACGTAGCTAACTATGGCTACACCTTC. Its translation: CAITPEDVANYGYTF.

The rearrangement uses TRBV27 and TRBJ2-1, with 12 bases lining up with TRBD2. Trimming took 4 bases from V and 7 from J; bases not matched to a gene: 8. The CDR3 has 16 amino acids. Germline V gives CDR1 MNHEY, CDR2 SMNVEV (reference sequence). This chain's CDR3 is CASSSQTSGRPNEQFF. DNA for the CDR3: TGTGCCAGCAGTTCCCAGACTAGCGGGAGACCTAATGAGCAGTTCTTC.

The sample holds one count of this clone. J is TRBJ1-1 and V is TRBV5-1; 7 positions match TRBD1. The CDR3 runs 13 residues. J was trimmed by 3 bases and V by 4 bases; bases with no gene match: 3. Looked up from germline, CDR1 is SGHRS and CDR2 is YFSETQ. The CDR3 protein is CASSKDRDTEAFF. The CDR3 region has the DNA TGCGCCAGCAGCAAAGACAGGGACACTGAAGCTTTCTTT.

The chain combines TRBV7-9 with TRBJ1-1; D gene uncertain. The CDR3 contains 13 residues. Deletions cut 6 bases from V and 5 bases from J, with 13 bases between. CDR1 SEHNR and CDR2 FQNEAQ come from the germline V gene (reference sequence). The CDR3 protein is CASSLLMGTEAFF. CDR3 nucleotide sequence: TGTGCCAGCAGTCTGCTAATGGGGACTGAAGCTTTCTTT.

This clone was seen a single time. This rearrangement joins TRBV3-1 (or the pseudogene TRBV3-2) to TRBJ2-2, with no clear D. The V gene's germline CDR1 is LGHDT and CDR2 YNNKEL (reference sequence). V was trimmed by 4 bases and J by 0 bases, leaving 3 bases between them. The CDR3 loop spans 13 amino acids. Here the CDR3 reads CASSRSNTGELFF. Here the CDR3 DNA reads TGTGCCAGCAGCCGCTCGAACACCGGGGAGCTGTTTTTT.

CDR3 bases: TGTGCCAGCAGGGAGGGGCTAGCCAATGAGCAGTTCTTC. Translation gives CASREGLANEQFF. This rearrangement joins TRBV12-3 or TRBV12-4 to TRBJ2-1; maybe TRBD2 (6 bases). The V end was cut by 6 bases, the J end by 6 bases, with 12 bases between. This CDR3 spans 13 amino acids.